Listed below are T cell receptor beta chains from one sample, sequenced in a study of graft-versus-host responses after intestinal transplantation. Repertoires were generated with immunoSEQ multiplex PCR, while TCRdb's copy carries only in-frame clones and drops some. The repertoire holds approximately 60,000 clones, with around nine tenths as singletons. For these receptors, no antigen is known. The input for sequencing was unstimulated CD8+ T cells sorted from spleen or lymph node cells, taken before transplant. The receptors shown here come from a human donor who was the organ donor for an intestinal transplant. Both conserved end residues are part of each CDR3. The D gene is left open where the match is weak. Not all rows give a size; the values are once, few, many and, for expanded clones, a class.

>TRBV7-9|.|.|TRBJ2-3
TGTGCCAGCAGCTTTATCACAGATACGCAGTATTTT
CASSFITDTQYF
>TRBV30|.|TRBD2|TRBJ2-2
TGTGCCTTCCGAATAGCGGGACAACACACCGGGGAGCTGTTTTTT
CAFRIAGQHTGELFF
>TRBV11-1|.|.|TRBJ2-1
TGTGCCAGCAGCTTCGCTTGGGGACTGATCGACTCCTACAATGAGCAGTTCTTC
CASSFAWGLIDSYNEQFF
>TRBV6-4|few|.|TRBJ2-1
TGTGCCAGCAGTGAAGGGCGGGGAGACTACAATGAGCAGTTCTTC
CASSEGRGDYNEQFF
>TRBV28|.|TRBD2|TRBJ2-1
TGTGCCAGCAGTTTATCTAGCGGGAGGGCACGAGAGCAGTTCTTC
CASSLSSGRAREQFF
>TRBV2|.|TRBD2|TRBJ2-3
TGTGCCAGCAGTGAACTTCGGCGGGAGGGCCCAGATACGCAGTATTTT
CASSELRREGPDTQYF
>TRBV9|.|.|TRBJ2-7
TGTGCCAGCAGCCCCAGGGACACTTCCTACGAGCAGTACTTC
CASSPRDTSYEQYF
>TRBV5-1|.|TRBD1|TRBJ2-3
TGCGCCAGCAGCTTGGCGGGGACAGCGGATACGCAGTATTTT
CASSLAGTADTQYF
>TRBV13|.|TRBD2|TRBJ2-3
TGTGCCAGCAGCGTTAGCGGGAGTAACACAGATACGCAGTATTTT
CASSVSGSNTDTQYF
>TRBV10-3|.|TRBD1|TRBJ1-1
TGTGCCATCAGAAACAGGGGCGAGACGAACACTGAAGCTTTCTTT
CAIRNRGETNTEAFF
>TRBV28|.|.|TRBJ2-7
TGTGCCAGCAGTTTAATGGGGCGAACCTACGAGCAGTACTTC
CASSLMGRTYEQYF
>TRBV7-8|once|.|TRBJ1-2
TGTGCCAGCTGGACCGGGGAGTATGGCTACACCTTC
CASWTGEYGYTF
>TRBV6-5|.|.|TRBJ2-7
TGTGCCAGCAGTCAGTCTTACGAGCAGTACTTC
CASSQSYEQYF
>TRBV27|.|.|TRBJ2-7
TGTGCCAGCAGTTTAGGAGGAGCGCCCTACGAGCAGTACTTC
CASSLGGAPYEQYF
>TRBV19|once|TRBD1|TRBJ1-5
TGTGCCAGTAGTTCAAATGGACAGGGCAATCAGCCCCAGCATTTT
CASSSNGQGNQPQHF
>TRBV7-2|.|TRBD2|TRBJ2-1
TGTGCCAGCAGCTTAGGGGCGGGAGTCTACAATGAGCAGTTCTTC
CASSLGAGVYNEQFF
>TRBV28|.|.|TRBJ2-1
TGTGCCAGCAGTTTGATACTATCCTCCTACAATGAGCAGTTCTTC
CASSLILSSYNEQFF
>TRBV11-3|.|TRBD2|TRBJ2-7
TGTGCCAGCGTAGGGAGGGTTTACTCCTACGAGCAGTACTTC
CASVGRVYSYEQYF
>TRBV28|.|.|TRBJ2-1
TGTGCCAGCAGTTTCCTAGACCCCGATCACAATGAGCAGTTCTTC
CASSFLDPDHNEQFF
>TRBV27|.|TRBD1|TRBJ2-7
TGTGCCAGCAGTTTGCGGGGACAGGGGTACGAGCAGTACTTC
CASSLRGQGYEQYF